This TCR beta chain was documented in a study of human T cells and chemical hapten exposure. The study's findings and limits: TCRs whose frequency exceeded 1 in 1000 remained the same following DPC sensitization.

The time point: healthy volunteer bleed at 2 weeks. Sequencing started from total RNA isolated from unfractionated whole blood. Unique molecular identifiers were linked by the library to individual cDNA molecules. In the authors' workflow: There were a median of around 97,000 TCRs per sample, with a range from roughly 20,000 to 690,600. Via MiXCR, TCRdb re-called the RACE reads, giving one row per CDR3 protein. The V and J calls were determined by TCRdb, not by the authors. The data contain tens of thousands of distinct CDR3 sequences, 8.5% to 9% of them singletons. A word on this clonotype: Its antigen is still unknown. One end of the junction fails to match germline, which may point to a read error.

This CDR3 has 13 amino acids. Germline values: CDR1 SGHRS, CDR2 YFSETQ. The V and J genes are TRBV5-1 and TRBJ2-7; TRBD1 matches at 8 bases. The TCR originated in a female donor in good health. Some clones in this sample may be carry-over from other donors' samples. The sequencing input was whole blood. DNA for the CDR3: TGCGCCAACAGCACAACAGGGGGGTACGAGCAGTACTTC. It codes for CANSTTGGYEQYF.